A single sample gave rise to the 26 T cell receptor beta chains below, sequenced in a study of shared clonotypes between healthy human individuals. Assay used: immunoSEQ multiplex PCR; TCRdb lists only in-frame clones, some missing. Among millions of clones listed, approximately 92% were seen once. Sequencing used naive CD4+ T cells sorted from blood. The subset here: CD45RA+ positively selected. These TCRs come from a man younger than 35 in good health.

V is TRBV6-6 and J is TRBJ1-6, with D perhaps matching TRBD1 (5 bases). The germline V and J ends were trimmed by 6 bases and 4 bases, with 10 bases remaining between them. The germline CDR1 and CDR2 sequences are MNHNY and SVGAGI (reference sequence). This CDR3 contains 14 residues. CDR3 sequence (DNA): TGTGCCAGCAGCGACAGCAAATATAATTCACCCCTCCACTTT. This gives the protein CASSDSKYNSPLHF.

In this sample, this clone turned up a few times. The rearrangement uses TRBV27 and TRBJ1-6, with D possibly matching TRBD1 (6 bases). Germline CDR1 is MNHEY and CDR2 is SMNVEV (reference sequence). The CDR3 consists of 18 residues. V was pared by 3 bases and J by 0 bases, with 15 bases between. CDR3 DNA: TGTGCCAGCAGTTTGGGGCCAGGGGAAGGCTCCTATAATTCACCCCTCCACTTT. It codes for CASSLGPGEGSYNSPLHF.

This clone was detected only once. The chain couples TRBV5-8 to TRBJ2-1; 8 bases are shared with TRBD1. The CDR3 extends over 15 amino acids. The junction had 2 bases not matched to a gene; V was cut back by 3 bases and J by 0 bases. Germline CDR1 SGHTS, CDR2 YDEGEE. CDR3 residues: CASSYGQGSYNEQFF. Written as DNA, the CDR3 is TGTGCCAGCAGCTATGGACAGGGCTCCTACAATGAGCAGTTCTTC.

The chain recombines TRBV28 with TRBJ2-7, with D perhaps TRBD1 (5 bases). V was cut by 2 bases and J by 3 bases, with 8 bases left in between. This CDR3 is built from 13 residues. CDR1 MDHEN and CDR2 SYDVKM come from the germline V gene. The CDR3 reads CASSLMDIYEQYF. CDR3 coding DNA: TGTGCCAGCAGTTTAATGGACATCTACGAGCAGTACTTC.

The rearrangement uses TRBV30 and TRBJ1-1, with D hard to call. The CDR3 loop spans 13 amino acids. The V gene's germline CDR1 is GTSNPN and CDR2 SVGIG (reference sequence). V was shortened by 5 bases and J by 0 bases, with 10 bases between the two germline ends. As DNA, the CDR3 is TGTGCCTGGGCCGGGGAACTGAACACTGAAGCTTTCTTT. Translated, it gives CAWAGELNTEAFF.

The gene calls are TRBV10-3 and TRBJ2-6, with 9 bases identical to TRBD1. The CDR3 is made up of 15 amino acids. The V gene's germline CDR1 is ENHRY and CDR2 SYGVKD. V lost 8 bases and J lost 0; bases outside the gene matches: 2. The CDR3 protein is CAIWTGASGANVLTF. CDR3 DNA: TGTGCCATCTGGACAGGGGCCTCTGGGGCCAACGTCCTGACTTTC.

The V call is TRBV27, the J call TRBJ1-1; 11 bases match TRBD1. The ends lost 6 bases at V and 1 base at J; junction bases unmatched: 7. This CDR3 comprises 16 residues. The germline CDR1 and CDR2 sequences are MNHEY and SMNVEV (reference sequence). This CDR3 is CASRIGTGGENTEAFF. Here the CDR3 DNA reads TGTGCCAGCAGGATAGGGACAGGGGGGGAGAACACTGAAGCTTTCTTT.

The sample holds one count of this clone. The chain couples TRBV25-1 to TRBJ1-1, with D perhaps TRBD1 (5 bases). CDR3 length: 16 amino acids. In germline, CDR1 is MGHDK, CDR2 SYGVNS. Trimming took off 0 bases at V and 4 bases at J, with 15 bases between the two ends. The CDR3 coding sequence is TGTGCCAGCAGTGAATATGGGGCAGGGCTCGGCACTGAAGCTTTCTTT. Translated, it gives CASSEYGAGLGTEAFF.

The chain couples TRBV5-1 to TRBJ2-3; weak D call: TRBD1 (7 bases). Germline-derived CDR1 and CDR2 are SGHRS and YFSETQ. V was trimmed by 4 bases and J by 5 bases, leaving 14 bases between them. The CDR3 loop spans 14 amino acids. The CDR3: CASSGQVGGDTQYF. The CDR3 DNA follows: TGCGCCAGCAGCGGACAGGTCGGGGGAGATACGCAGTATTTT.

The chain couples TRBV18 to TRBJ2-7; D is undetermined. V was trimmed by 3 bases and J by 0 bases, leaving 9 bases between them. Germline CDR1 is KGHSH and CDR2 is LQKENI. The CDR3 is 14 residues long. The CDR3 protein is CASSPQHSSYEQYF. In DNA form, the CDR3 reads TGTGCCAGCTCACCCCAACACAGCTCCTACGAGCAGTACTTC.

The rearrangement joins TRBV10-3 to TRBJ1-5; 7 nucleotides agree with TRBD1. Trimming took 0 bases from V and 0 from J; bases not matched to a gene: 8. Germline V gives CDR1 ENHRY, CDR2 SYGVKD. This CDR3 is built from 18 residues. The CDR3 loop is CAISESGQKTTSNQPQHF. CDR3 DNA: TGTGCCATCAGTGAGTCGGGACAGAAGACCACTAGCAATCAGCCCCAGCATTTT.

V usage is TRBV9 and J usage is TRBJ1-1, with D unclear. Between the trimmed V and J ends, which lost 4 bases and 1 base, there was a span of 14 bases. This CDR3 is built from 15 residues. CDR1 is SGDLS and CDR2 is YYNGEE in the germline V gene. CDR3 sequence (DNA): TGTGCCAGCAGCCCCACCCTAACAGCGAACACTGAAGCTTTCTTT. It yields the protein CASSPTLTANTEAFF.

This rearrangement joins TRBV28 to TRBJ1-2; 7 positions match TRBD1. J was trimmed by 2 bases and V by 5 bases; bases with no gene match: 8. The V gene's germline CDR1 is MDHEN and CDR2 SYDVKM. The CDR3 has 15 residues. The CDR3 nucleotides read TGTGCCAGCAGTACCAGGGGGTCAGCGAACTATGGCTACACCTTC. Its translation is CASSTRGSANYGYTF.

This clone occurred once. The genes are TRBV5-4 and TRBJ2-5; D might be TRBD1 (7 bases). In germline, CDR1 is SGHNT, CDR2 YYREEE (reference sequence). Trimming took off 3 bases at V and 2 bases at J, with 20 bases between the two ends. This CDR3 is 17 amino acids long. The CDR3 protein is CASSSAGGMGLQETQYF. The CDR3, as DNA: TGTGCCAGCAGCTCGGCAGGGGGGATGGGATTACAAGAGACCCAGTACTTC.

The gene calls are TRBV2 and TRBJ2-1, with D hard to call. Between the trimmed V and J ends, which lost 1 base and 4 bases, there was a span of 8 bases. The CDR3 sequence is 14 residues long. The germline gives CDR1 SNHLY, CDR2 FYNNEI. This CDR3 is CASSEERVYNEQFF. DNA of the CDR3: TGTGCCAGCAGTGAAGAGCGAGTTTACAATGAGCAGTTCTTC.

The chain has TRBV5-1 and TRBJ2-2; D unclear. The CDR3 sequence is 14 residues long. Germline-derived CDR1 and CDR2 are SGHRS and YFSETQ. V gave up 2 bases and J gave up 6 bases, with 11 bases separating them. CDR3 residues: CASSFGADAGELFF. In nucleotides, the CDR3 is TGCGCCAGCAGCTTCGGAGCAGACGCCGGGGAGCTGTTTTTT.

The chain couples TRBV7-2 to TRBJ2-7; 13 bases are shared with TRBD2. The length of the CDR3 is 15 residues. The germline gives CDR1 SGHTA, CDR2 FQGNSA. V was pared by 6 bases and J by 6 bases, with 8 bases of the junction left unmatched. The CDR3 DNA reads TGTGCCAGCAGAAACGGACTAGCGGGAGAAGGCGAGCAGTACTTC. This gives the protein CASRNGLAGEGEQYF.

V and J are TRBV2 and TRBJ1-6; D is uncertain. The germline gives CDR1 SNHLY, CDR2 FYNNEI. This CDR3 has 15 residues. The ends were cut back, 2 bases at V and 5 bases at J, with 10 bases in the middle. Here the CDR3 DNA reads TGTGCCAGCAGTGAACAGGCCTCTAATAATTCACCCCTCCACTTT. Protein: CASSEQASNNSPLHF.

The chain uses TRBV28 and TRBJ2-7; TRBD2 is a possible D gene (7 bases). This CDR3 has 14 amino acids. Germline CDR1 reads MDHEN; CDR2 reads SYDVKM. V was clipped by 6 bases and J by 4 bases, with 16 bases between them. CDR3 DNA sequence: TGTGCCAGCAGAGGTACAGGGAGGGGGTACGAGCAGTACTTC. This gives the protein CASRGTGRGYEQYF.

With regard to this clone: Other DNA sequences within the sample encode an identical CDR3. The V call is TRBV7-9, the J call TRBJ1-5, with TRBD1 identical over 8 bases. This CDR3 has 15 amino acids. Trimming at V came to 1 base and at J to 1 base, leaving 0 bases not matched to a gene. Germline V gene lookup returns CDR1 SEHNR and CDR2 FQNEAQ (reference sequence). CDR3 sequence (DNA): TGTGCCAGCAGCTTAGGGACAGGGAGCAATCAGCCCCAGCATTTT. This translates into CASSLGTGSNQPQHF.

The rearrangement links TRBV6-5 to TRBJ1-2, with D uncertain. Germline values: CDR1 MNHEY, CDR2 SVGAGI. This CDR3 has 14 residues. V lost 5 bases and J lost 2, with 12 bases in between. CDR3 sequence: CASSNGVLNYGYTF. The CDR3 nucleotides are TGTGCCAGCAGTAACGGGGTTTTAAACTATGGCTACACCTTC.

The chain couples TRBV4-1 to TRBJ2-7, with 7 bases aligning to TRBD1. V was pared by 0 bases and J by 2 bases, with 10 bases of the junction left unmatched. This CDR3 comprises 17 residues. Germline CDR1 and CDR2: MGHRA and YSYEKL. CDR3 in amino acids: CASSQDPSRTGAYEQYF. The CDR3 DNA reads TGCGCCAGCAGCCAAGATCCCTCTCGGACAGGAGCCTACGAGCAGTACTTC.

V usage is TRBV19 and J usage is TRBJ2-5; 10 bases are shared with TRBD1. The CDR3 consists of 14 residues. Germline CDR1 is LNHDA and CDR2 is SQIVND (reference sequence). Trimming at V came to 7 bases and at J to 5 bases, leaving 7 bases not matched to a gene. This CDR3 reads CASKGTGVRETQYF. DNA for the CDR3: TGTGCCAGTAAGGGGACAGGGGTGAGGGAGACCCAGTACTTC.

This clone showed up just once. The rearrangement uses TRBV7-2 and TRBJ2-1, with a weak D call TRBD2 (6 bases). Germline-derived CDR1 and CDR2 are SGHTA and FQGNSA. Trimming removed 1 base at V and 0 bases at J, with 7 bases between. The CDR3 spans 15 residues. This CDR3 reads CASSLGTNSYNEQFF. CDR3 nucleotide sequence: TGTGCCAGCAGCTTAGGGACTAACTCCTACAATGAGCAGTTCTTC.

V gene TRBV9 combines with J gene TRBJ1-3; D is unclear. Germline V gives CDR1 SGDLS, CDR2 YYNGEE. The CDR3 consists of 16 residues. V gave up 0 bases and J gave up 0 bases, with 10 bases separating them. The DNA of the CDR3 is TGTGCCAGCAGCGTAGGGGCAAGCATCTCTGGAAACACCATATATTTT. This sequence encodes CASSVGASISGNTIYF.

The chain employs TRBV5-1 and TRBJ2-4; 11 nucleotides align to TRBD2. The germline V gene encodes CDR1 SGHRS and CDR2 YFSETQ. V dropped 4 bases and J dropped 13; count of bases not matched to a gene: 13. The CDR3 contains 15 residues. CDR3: CASSPDLAGGPPQYF. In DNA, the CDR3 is TGCGCCAGCAGCCCGGATCTAGCGGGGGGCCCACCGCAGTACTTC.